Sequencing of this T cell receptor beta chain was carried out in a study of OX40 agonist ivuxolimab in advanced cancers. Turning to the study itself: Three patients showed partial responses: one hepatocellular carcinoma and two cutaneous melanoma cases. The study, taken as a whole, reports: Compared with CD4+, CD8+ T cells on average had more expanded clones. Clonal expansion from baseline to week 6 occurred in both CD4+ and CD8+ T cells.

Comments on this clone: Its antigen is not identified.

J was trimmed by 2 bases and V by 6 bases; bases with no gene match: 4. The CDR3 is 15 amino acids. Germline V gene sequence: CDR1 MNHEY, CDR2 SVGAGI. Repertoires were generated with immunoSEQ multiplex PCR, while TCRdb's copy carries only in-frame clones and drops some. The repertoire includes around 30,000 clones, 86% of them detected once, and approximately 30% sits in the top ten. The sequence was obtained from an adult with an advanced solid tumor such as melanoma, head and neck, liver or kidney cancer. The specimen comprised CD4+ or CD8+ T cells sorted from blood, sampled in a trial of the OX40 agonist ivuxolimab. The chain links TRBV6-5 to TRBJ2-7; 13 bases map to TRBD2. CDR3 nucleotide sequence: TGTGCCAGCAGCCGTGGACTAGCGGGAGCCTACGAGCAGTACTTC. Protein product: CASSRGLAGAYEQYF.